The 28 T cell receptor beta chains below come from one sample, sequenced in a study of blood T cell repertoires in COVID-19. TCRdb keeps only in-frame clones here, not all; method: immunoSEQ multiplex PCR. The sample records tens of thousands of clones, approximately 92% being singletons. The specimen was peripheral blood. Receptor source: a middle-aged man with COVID-19, enrolled during active disease.

The rearrangement joins TRBV30 to TRBJ1-5, with D uncertain. Between the trimmed V and J ends, which lost 1 base and 1 base, there was a span of 5 bases. CDR3 length equals 13 residues. From germline, CDR1 is GTSNPN and CDR2 SVGIG (reference sequence). As DNA, the CDR3 is TGTGCCTGGAGTGCCAGAAGCAATCAGCCCCAGCATTTT. Its protein product is CAWSARSNQPQHF.

For the CDR3, the DNA is TGTGCCAGCAGTGAAACAGGGGGCTCTCCTGAAGCTTTCTTT. Translation gives CASSETGGSPEAFF. The chain joins TRBV2 to TRBJ1-1; 9 bases are a match to TRBD1. The CDR3 is made up of 14 amino acids. V was pared by 2 bases and J by 6 bases, with 4 bases of the junction left unmatched. Germline-derived CDR1 and CDR2 are SNHLY and FYNNEI.

The chain has TRBV3-1 (or the pseudogene TRBV3-2) and TRBJ1-1, with TRBD1 matching over 7 bases. Germline V gives CDR1 LGHDT, CDR2 YNNKEL (reference sequence). The CDR3 is made up of 15 amino acids. Trimming took 5 bases from V and 7 from J; bases not matched to a gene: 13. The CDR3 here is CASSEGADRSREAFF. The CDR3 nucleotides read TGTGCCAGCAGCGAGGGGGCGGACAGGTCCCGTGAAGCTTTCTTT.

The rearrangement uses TRBV27 and TRBJ1-1, with 9 bases that match TRBD1. This CDR3 is built from 16 residues. Germline CDR1 is MNHEY and CDR2 is SMNVEV (reference sequence). J lost 1 base, V lost 3 bases, and 6 bases had no gene match. The CDR3 DNA reads TGTGCCAGCAGTTTGGACAGGGGCCGGGGGAACACTGAAGCTTTCTTT. It yields the protein CASSLDRGRGNTEAFF.

The rearrangement joins TRBV28 to TRBJ2-4; 10 bases fit TRBD1. This CDR3 is built from 20 residues. Unmatched junction bases numbered 14, after V lost 3 bases and J lost 0 bases. In germline, CDR1 is MDHEN, CDR2 SYDVKM. CDR3 nucleotide sequence: TGTGCCAGCAGTTTTCGGGGGACAGGGGCCATCCAGTTAGCCAAAAACATTCAGTACTTC. As protein: CASSFRGTGAIQLAKNIQYF.

This clone appeared a single time. This chain connects TRBV7-3 to TRBJ2-2; tentative D call: TRBD2 (5 bases). The CDR3 is 16 residues long. V was trimmed by 3 bases and J by 0 bases, leaving 11 bases between them. The germline V gene encodes CDR1 SGHTA and CDR2 FQGTGA. The CDR3 is CASSLAAAPNTGELFF. CDR3 in DNA: TGTGCCAGCAGCTTGGCAGCGGCTCCGAACACCGGGGAGCTGTTTTTT.

This rearrangement joins TRBV29-1 to TRBJ2-3, with 9 bases matching TRBD2. This CDR3 comprises 14 residues. Germline V CDR1 and CDR2: SQVTM, ANQGSEA. V was clipped by 6 bases and J by 2 bases; unmatched bases: 6. CDR3 DNA: TGCAGCGTGACGACTAGCGGATACACAGATACGCAGTATTTT. Translated, it gives CSVTTSGYTDTQYF.

Written as DNA, the CDR3 is TGTGCCAGCACCAACACCCAGGGCTTGCGCGGGAGAGGGGAGACCCAGTACTTC. As protein: CASTNTQGLRGRGETQYF. The J gene is TRBJ2-5, the V gene TRBV7-9, with TRBD2 matching over 7 bases. This CDR3 region has 18 residues. Germline V gives CDR1 SEHNR, CDR2 FQNEAQ (reference sequence). J lost 5 bases, V lost 7 bases, and 22 bases had no gene match. Full variable domain (remainder filled in from reference TRBV7-9 and TRBJ2-5): DTGVSQNPRHKITKRGQNVTFRCDPISEHNRLYWYRQTLGQGPEFLTYFQNEAQLEKSRLLSDRFSAERPKGSFSTLEIQRTEQGDSAMYLCASTNTQGLRGRGETQYFGPGTRLLVL.

The CDR3: CASSLGVLNTEAFF. Here the CDR3 DNA reads TGTGCCAGCAGCTTAGGAGTTCTGAACACTGAAGCTTTCTTT. This chain uses TRBV7-2 with TRBJ1-1; D gene uncertain. CDR1 is SGHTA and CDR2 is FQGNSA in the germline V gene. V lost 1 base and J 0 bases, leaving 6 bases between the germline ends. There are 14 residues in the CDR3.

V usage is TRBV7-3 and J usage is TRBJ2-2; the D gene is possibly TRBD2 (5 bases). Germline V gene sequence: CDR1 SGHTA, CDR2 FQGTGA. This CDR3 is built from 14 residues. V was pared by 4 bases and J by 4 bases, with 10 bases between. CDR3 coding DNA: TGTGCCAGCAGCTCCGGGATTCGCACCGGGGAGCTGTTTTTT. As protein: CASSSGIRTGELFF.

V usage is TRBV19 and J usage is TRBJ2-7; 11 bases fit TRBD2. Germline lookup yields CDR1 LNHDA and CDR2 SQIVND (reference sequence). The CDR3 has 14 amino acids. The ends lost 3 bases at V and 3 bases at J; junction bases unmatched: 1. The CDR3 here is CASSIGLAGYEQYF. The CDR3 DNA sequence: TGTGCCAGTAGTATTGGACTAGCGGGCTACGAGCAGTACTTC.

This clone was detected a few times. The chain is built from TRBV24-1 and TRBJ1-1; no clear D gene. This CDR3 comprises 14 residues. Germline CDR1 KGHDR, CDR2 SFDVKD. V was cut by 2 bases and J by 4 bases, with 10 bases left in between. CDR3 sequence reads: CATSDSPPGTEAFF. The CDR3 nucleotides read TGTGCCACCAGTGATTCGCCCCCGGGCACTGAAGCTTTCTTT.

V gene TRBV5-1 combines with J gene TRBJ2-3, with a possible D match to TRBD2 (5 bases). Trimming stripped 0 bases from V and 0 bases from J, with 11 bases between. CDR1 and CDR2 (germline): SGHRS, YFSETQ. CDR3 length: 16 residues. Here the CDR3 reads CASSLEGLTSTDTQYF. CDR3 nucleotide sequence: TGCGCCAGCAGCTTGGAAGGACTGACAAGCACAGATACGCAGTATTTT.

This chain links TRBV9 with TRBJ2-4, with 8 bases lining up with TRBD2. V lost 3 bases to trimming and J lost 1 base; unmatched junction nucleotides: 6. Germline values: CDR1 SGDLS, CDR2 YYNGEE. This CDR3 is 16 amino acids long. As DNA, the CDR3 is TGTGCCAGCAGCGGGCGGGAGGTAGAGGCCAAAAACATTCAGTACTTC. Protein: CASSGREVEAKNIQYF.

This clone was observed a handful of times. The chain links TRBV28 to TRBJ1-5; 9 bases fit TRBD1. The length of the CDR3 is 16 residues. Per germline, CDR1 MDHEN and CDR2 SYDVKM. The V and J ends lost 1 base and 15 bases, in that order; junction bases with no gene match: 16. DNA of the CDR3: TGTGCCAGCAGTTTATCACAACCGGGACAGGGTGATGGCTGGCATTTT. Its protein is CASSLSQPGQGDGWHF.

V usage is TRBV27 and J usage is TRBJ2-1, with TRBD2 identical over 13 bases. In germline, CDR1 is MNHEY, CDR2 SMNVEV (reference sequence). Losses at the gene ends were 5 bases for V and 7 bases for J; bases not matched to a gene: 8. The CDR3 is 16 residues long. CDR3 amino acids: CASSTRGLAGVNEQFF. The CDR3 region has the DNA TGTGCCAGCAGTACTCGCGGACTAGCGGGAGTTAATGAGCAGTTCTTC.

The chain joins TRBV6-8 to TRBJ2-4, with 10 nucleotides matching TRBD1. The V segment lost 5 bases and the J segment 4 bases; nucleotides outside the gene matches: 8. Germline lookup yields CDR1 MNHGY and CDR2 SAAAGT. The CDR3 sequence is 16 residues long. The CDR3 loop is CASSQRTGGTKNIQYF. For the CDR3, the DNA is TGTGCCAGCAGTCAAAGGACAGGGGGGACGAAAAACATTCAGTACTTC.

The rearrangement links TRBV10-1 to TRBJ1-5; D ambiguous. Germline CDR1 and CDR2: WNHNN and SYGVQD (reference sequence). V was trimmed by 7 bases and J by 3 bases, leaving 16 bases between them. This CDR3 has 15 residues. The CDR3 here is CASTEGGRSNQPQHF. CDR3 DNA: TGCGCCAGCACCGAGGGTGGCAGGTCCAATCAGCCCCAGCATTTT.

V gene TRBV5-4 combines with J gene TRBJ2-7; D might be TRBD2 (5 bases). The CDR3 extends over 16 amino acids. Looked up from germline, CDR1 is SGHNT and CDR2 is YYREEE (reference sequence). V lost 4 bases and J 2 bases, leaving 19 bases between the germline ends. The CDR3 is CASSIWTSLITYEQYF. Here the CDR3 DNA reads TGTGCCAGCAGCATCTGGACTTCCCTTATTACCTACGAGCAGTACTTC.

The chain uses TRBV9 and TRBJ1-2; TRBD1 aligns across 7 bases. Per the germline V gene, CDR1 is SGDLS and CDR2 is YYNGEE. CDR3 length: 14 residues. V trimming: 3 bases; J trimming: 1 base; junction bases outside the gene matches: 3. CDR3 sequence: CASSAQGGNYGYTF. The CDR3, as DNA: TGTGCCAGCAGCGCTCAGGGGGGTAACTATGGCTACACCTTC.

This clone has only one observation. The V and J genes are TRBV20-1 and TRBJ2-5; no reliable D call. The CDR3 has 11 residues. V dropped 0 bases and J dropped 7 bases, with 6 bases sitting between them. Germline-derived CDR1 and CDR2 are DFQATT and SNEGSKA (reference sequence). CDR3 sequence (DNA): TGCAGTGCTAGAGATTCACTGACCCAGTACTTC. Translation gives CSARDSLTQYF.

The genes are TRBV6-1 and TRBJ1-2; 12 bases align to TRBD1. The CDR3 extends over 17 amino acids. Per germline, CDR1 MNHNS and CDR2 SASEGT. V lost 0 bases to trimming and J lost 4 bases; unmatched junction nucleotides: 6. CDR3 residues: CASSEAGTGGLFYGYTF. Here the CDR3 DNA reads TGTGCCAGCAGTGAAGCGGGGACAGGGGGCTTGTTCTATGGCTACACCTTC.

This chain uses TRBV7-9 with TRBJ1-3; 8 bases are a match to TRBD1. The germline gives CDR1 SEHNR, CDR2 FQNEAQ (reference sequence). With 5 bases clipped from V and 4 bases from J, the junction kept 1 base outside the gene matches. CDR3 length: 13 amino acids. The CDR3 here is CASSRDRGNTIYF. The CDR3 DNA sequence: TGTGCCAGCAGCCGGGACAGGGGAAACACCATATATTTT.

V and J are TRBV11-3 and TRBJ2-5; a possible D gene is TRBD1 (6 bases). Germline V gives CDR1 SGHNT, CDR2 YENEEA. CDR3 length: 15 amino acids. Deletions cut 3 bases from V and 4 bases from J, with 15 bases between. The CDR3 protein is CASSFGQGNGETQYF. The CDR3 DNA is TGTGCCAGCAGCTTCGGCCAGGGGAATGGAGAGACCCAGTACTTC. Using reference TRBV11-3 and TRBJ2-5 for the parts outside the CDR3, the full variable domain is EAGVVQSPRYKIIEKKQPVAFWCNPISGHNTLYWYLQNLGQGPELLIRYENEEAVDDSQLPKDRFSAERLKGVDSTLKIQPAELGDSAVYLCASSFGQGNGETQYFGPGTRLLVL.

This chain joins TRBV7-6 and TRBJ1-1, with a tentative D call TRBD1 (6 bases). The germline V gene has CDR1 SGHVS and CDR2 FNYEAQ. Trimming stripped 5 bases from V and 8 bases from J, with 15 bases between. The CDR3 totals 13 residues. The DNA of the CDR3 is TGTGCCAGCAGCCGTGGTTTTGGGGGCGAAGCTTTCTTT. Translated: CASSRGFGGEAFF.

The chain recombines TRBV9 with TRBJ2-7, with D possibly TRBD2 on 5 matching bases. Germline V lookup: CDR1 SGDLS, CDR2 YYNGEE. The CDR3 consists of 15 residues. The V end was cut by 3 bases, the J end by 1 base, with 14 bases between. This CDR3 reads CASSASADSSYEQYF. The CDR3, as DNA: TGTGCCAGCAGCGCCTCGGCGGACTCTTCCTACGAGCAGTACTTC.

The chain uses TRBV6-5 and TRBJ2-1; D is possibly TRBD1 (5 bases). The CDR3 consists of 15 residues. Germline CDR1 is MNHEY and CDR2 is SVGAGI. Trimming left V 6 bases short and J 2 bases short, with 14 bases between. CDR3 coding DNA: TGTGCCAGCAGGAACTGGGGCTTGGCCTACAATGAGCAGTTCTTC. Amino acid sequence: CASRNWGLAYNEQFF.

The chain employs TRBV3-1 (or the pseudogene TRBV3-2) and TRBJ2-7; D perhaps matches TRBD1 (6 bases). Germline lookup yields CDR1 LGHDT and CDR2 YNNKEL (reference sequence). Trimming stripped 1 base from V and 4 bases from J, with 14 bases between. The CDR3 extends over 15 amino acids. Written as DNA, the CDR3 is TGTGCCAGCAGCCAAGGAGGGGGTGTAAAATACGAGCAGTACTTC. Translation gives CASSQGGGVKYEQYF.